This T cell receptor (beta chain) was obtained from a study of blood T cell repertoires in COVID-19. About the research overall: The United States, Italy and Spain provided the acute and convalescent COVID-19 samples. Sample material is recorded as cDNA or gDNA derived from T cells, B-cell-depleted T cells, or PBMCs.

This clone was picked up a small number of times. J lost 5 bases, V lost 5 bases, and 4 bases had no gene match. This CDR3 has 13 residues. Germline V gives CDR1 MNHEY, CDR2 SVGAGI. Original methodology: Nucleated cell number was recorded as an estimate derived from reference gene primer amplification. Only in-frame clones appear in the TCRdb table, and some are missing; sequencing was by immunoSEQ multiplex PCR. From that table come the V and J calls and clone size; the DNA was used to work out D and trimming. The table lists approximately 110,000 clones, roughly 71% of them singletons. Sequencing was done on a sample of peripheral blood. The source is an elderly man with acute or convalescent COVID-19. The J gene is TRBJ1-1, the V gene TRBV6-5, with TRBD1 matching 8 bases. CDR3 nucleotide sequence: TGTGCCAGCAGTCTACAGGGGGTGACTGAAGCTTTCTTT. Protein sequence: CASSLQGVTEAFF.